This entry lists 26 T cell receptor beta chains sequenced from one sample in a study of blood T cell repertoires in COVID-19. Clones were read by immunoSEQ multiplex PCR, and TCRdb kept only the in-frame ones, dropping some. Of about 74,000 clones in the sample, approximately 80% were seen once. The sample consisted of peripheral blood. The source is an elderly man with acute or convalescent COVID-19.

This chain links TRBV10-1 with TRBJ2-2, with 7 bases fitting TRBD1. Unmatched junction bases numbered 5, after V lost 5 bases and J lost 2 bases. CDR3 length: 15 residues. CDR1 and CDR2 from the germline V gene are WNHNN and SYGVQD (reference sequence). The DNA for the CDR3 is TGCGCCAGCAGTCGGGACAGAGCAAACACCGGGGAGCTGTTTTTT. Encoded protein: CASSRDRANTGELFF.

The chain is built from TRBV5-4 and TRBJ2-5, with TRBD2 matching over 11 bases. The trim removed 4 bases at V and 5 bases at J, leaving 13 bases unmatched. This CDR3 region has 17 residues. Germline lookup yields CDR1 SGHNT and CDR2 YYREEE (reference sequence). As DNA, the CDR3 is TGTGCCAGCAGCCCGAAGACTAGCGGGAAGGGAGGGGAGACCCAGTACTTC. It specifies CASSPKTSGKGGETQYF.

The rearrangement joins TRBV15 to TRBJ1-5, with 9 bases aligning to TRBD1. V gave up 5 bases and J gave up 2 bases; unmatched junction bases: 4. This CDR3 region has 15 residues. The germline CDR1 and CDR2 sequences are LNHNV and YYDKDF (reference sequence). The CDR3 loop is CATSGRDRGNQPQHF. For the CDR3, the DNA is TGTGCCACCAGCGGCCGGGACAGGGGCAATCAGCCCCAGCATTTT.

The CDR3 here is CASSPETSGETGELFF. CDR3 bases: TGTGCCAGCTCACCCGAGACTAGCGGAGAGACCGGGGAGCTGTTTTTT. The chain couples TRBV18 to TRBJ2-2; TRBD2 matches at 9 bases. CDR3 length: 16 residues. The trim removed 3 bases at V and 5 bases at J, leaving 7 bases unmatched. The germline V gene encodes CDR1 KGHSH and CDR2 LQKENI.

The V and J genes are TRBV9 and TRBJ1-2; 8 bases map to TRBD1. V lost 3 bases, J lost 0 bases, and 10 bases stayed unmatched. The CDR3 spans 17 residues. The germline gives CDR1 SGDLS, CDR2 YYNGEE. For the CDR3, the DNA is TGTGCCAGCAGCGCAGGGACAGGTGCCCCTCCTAACTATGGCTACACCTTC. Protein: CASSAGTGAPPNYGYTF.

Regarding this clone: The same CDR3 arises from other DNA sequences in this sample as well. The chain recombines TRBV28 with TRBJ1-5; D gene ambiguous. Germline CDR1 is MDHEN and CDR2 is SYDVKM. Trimming shortened V by 1 base and J by 4 bases, and 5 bases separated the two germline ends. This CDR3 contains 13 residues. CDR3 DNA: TGTGCCAGCAGTTTATCAGGAAATCAGCCCCAGCATTTT. Its translation: CASSLSGNQPQHF.

CDR3 loop: CASSAQGGAYEQYF. CDR3 nucleotides: TGTGCCAGTAGCGCTCAGGGTGGTGCCTACGAGCAGTACTTC. The chain recombines TRBV19 with TRBJ2-7; the D gene is possibly TRBD1 (5 bases). V was pared by 6 bases and J by 2 bases, with 14 bases between. CDR3 length equals 14 residues. Per germline, CDR1 LNHDA and CDR2 SQIVND (reference sequence).

The chain joins TRBV3-1 (or the pseudogene TRBV3-2) to TRBJ1-4, with TRBD1 identical over 8 bases. This CDR3 comprises 16 residues. The junction had 10 bases not matched to a gene; V was cut back by 3 bases and J by 7 bases. Germline V gene data show CDR1 as LGHDT and CDR2 as YNNKEL (reference sequence). CDR3 amino acids: CASSHGTGRFGEKLFF. Written as DNA, the CDR3 is TGTGCCAGCAGCCACGGGACAGGACGATTCGGTGAAAAACTGTTTTTT.

This clone is a singleton in its sample. The chain recombines TRBV28 with TRBJ1-2; 10 bases agree with TRBD1. J was trimmed by 5 bases and V by 3 bases; bases with no gene match: 9. CDR1 is MDHEN and CDR2 is SYDVKM in the germline V gene. The CDR3 runs to 16 residues. CDR3 DNA: TGTGCCAGCAGTTTGGACAGGGGGTTGGGACCGTATGGCTACACCTTC. This encodes CASSLDRGLGPYGYTF.

This chain connects TRBV27 to TRBJ2-2; D is possibly TRBD1 (5 bases). In germline, CDR1 is MNHEY, CDR2 SMNVEV (reference sequence). The ends were cut back, 4 bases at V and 2 bases at J, with 8 bases in the middle. The CDR3 runs 14 residues. The DNA of the CDR3 is TGTGCCAGCAGTTCAGGGTTAAACACCGGGGAGCTGTTTTTT. It specifies CASSSGLNTGELFF.

The rearrangement joins TRBV5-4 to TRBJ2-1, with D tentatively TRBD1 (6 bases). The V end lost 4 bases, the J end lost 0 bases, and 11 bases lay between the germline ends. Germline CDR1 reads SGHNT; CDR2 reads YYREEE (reference sequence). The CDR3 is 15 amino acids. The DNA of the CDR3 is TGTGCCAGCAGCAATGGACAGAGCTCCTACAATGAGCAGTTCTTC. Its protein is CASSNGQSSYNEQFF.

The rearrangement uses TRBV19 and TRBJ1-5; TRBD1 agrees at 8 bases. This CDR3 contains 15 residues. Losses at the gene ends were 2 bases for V and 6 bases for J; bases not matched to a gene: 6. Germline V gives CDR1 LNHDA, CDR2 SQIVND (reference sequence). The chain's CDR3 is CASSIQGAESQPQHF. In DNA form, the CDR3 reads TGTGCCAGTAGTATACAGGGGGCAGAGAGTCAGCCCCAGCATTTT.

The chain has TRBV7-3 and TRBJ1-1, with TRBD1 matching 8 bases. V lost 1 base and J lost 4; bases outside the gene matches: 14. The CDR3 length is 18 residues. Germline lookup yields CDR1 SGHTA and CDR2 FQGTGA. CDR3 loop: CASSLNSRTGFSGTEAFF. The CDR3 nucleotides read TGTGCCAGCAGCTTAAATTCTAGGACAGGGTTTTCGGGCACTGAAGCTTTCTTT.

For the CDR3, the DNA is TGTGCCAGCTCACCCTCTAGCGGGGGCCCCGAGCAGTACTTC. Protein: CASSPSSGGPEQYF. The gene calls are TRBV18 and TRBJ2-7; 10 bases align to TRBD2. This CDR3 region has 14 residues. The ends lost 3 bases at V and 6 bases at J; junction bases unmatched: 5. Germline CDR1 is KGHSH and CDR2 is LQKENI.

The chain combines TRBV28 with TRBJ1-5; D not resolved. This CDR3 is built from 13 residues. CDR1 and CDR2 from the germline V gene are MDHEN and SYDVKM. The V end lost 8 bases, the J end lost 3 bases, and 11 bases lay between the germline ends. The CDR3 DNA reads TGTGCCAGCCGAGGGAGCAACAATCAGCCCCAGCATTTT. Amino acid sequence: CASRGSNNQPQHF.

This sequence joins TRBV3-1 (or the pseudogene TRBV3-2) and TRBJ1-5; D is uncertain. CDR1 LGHDT and CDR2 YNNKEL come from the germline V gene (reference sequence). V was pared by 1 base and J by 6 bases, with 10 bases between. The CDR3 is 14 amino acids. The CDR3 DNA reads as TGTGCCAGCAGCCAAGGGTGCGGGGTTCAGCCCCAGCATTTT. It specifies CASSQGCGVQPQHF.

The V and J genes are TRBV27 and TRBJ2-7; 7 bases map to TRBD1. The V segment lost 2 bases and the J segment 7 bases; nucleotides outside the gene matches: 5. This CDR3 is built from 13 residues. In germline, CDR1 is MNHEY, CDR2 SMNVEV (reference sequence). Written as DNA, the CDR3 is TGTGCCAGCAGTTTAACCCGACAGGGTGAGCAGTACTTC. This translates into CASSLTRQGEQYF.

This sequence joins TRBV6-5 and TRBJ1-1; 7 nucleotides match TRBD1. CDR1 is MNHEY and CDR2 is SVGAGI in the germline V gene. The CDR3 is 15 amino acids. V trimming: 6 bases; J trimming: 3 bases; junction bases outside the gene matches: 10. CDR3: CASSSMGTDDTEAFF. CDR3 DNA sequence: TGTGCCAGCAGCTCGATGGGGACAGATGACACTGAAGCTTTCTTT.

This sequence joins TRBV7-8 and TRBJ1-1, with 7 bases that match TRBD1. Germline CDR1 SGHVS, CDR2 FQNEAQ. J lost 5 bases, V lost 1 base, and 10 bases had no gene match. This CDR3 is built from 16 residues. This CDR3 is CASSLEGALAKTEAFF. In DNA, the CDR3 is TGTGCCAGCAGCTTAGAGGGGGCGCTGGCTAAGACTGAAGCTTTCTTT.

The rearrangement uses TRBV25-1 and TRBJ1-1; D is unclear. V was cut by 1 base and J by 0 bases, with 6 bases left in between. The V gene's germline CDR1 is MGHDK and CDR2 SYGVNS. CDR3 length: 14 amino acids. The CDR3 DNA sequence: TGTGCCAGCAGTGAATTGCAGGTGAACACTGAAGCTTTCTTT. Translating gives CASSELQVNTEAFF.

The chain couples TRBV28 to TRBJ2-1, with 7 bases that match TRBD2. Trimming cost V 5 bases and J 5 bases; bases outside gene matches: 15. The CDR3 loop spans 17 amino acids. Germline V gene data show CDR1 as MDHEN and CDR2 as SYDVKM. The DNA for the CDR3 is TGTGCCAGCAGTCCGCTTGCCGCGGGGGTATACAACAATGAGCAGTTCTTC. It encodes CASSPLAAGVYNNEQFF. Supplemented by reference TRBV28 and TRBJ2-1, the full variable domain reads DVKVTQSSRYLVKRTGEKVFLECVQDMDHENMFWYRQDPGLGLRLIYFSYDVKMKEKGDIPEGYSVSREKKERFSLILESASTNQTSMYLCASSPLAAGVYNNEQFFGPGTRLTVL.

The chain joins TRBV19 to TRBJ2-7, with TRBD1 identical over 9 bases. The CDR3 is made up of 15 amino acids. V trimming: 4 bases; J trimming: 6 bases; junction bases outside the gene matches: 10. CDR1 and CDR2 from the germline V gene are LNHDA and SQIVND (reference sequence). In DNA, the CDR3 is TGTGCCAGTAGTAATTCCGGGACAGGGCAGTTCGAGCAGTACTTC. This encodes CASSNSGTGQFEQYF.

This chain joins TRBV28 and TRBJ1-5, with D tentatively TRBD1 (5 bases). The V and J ends lost 8 bases and 1 base respectively, with 15 bases between them. CDR1 MDHEN and CDR2 SYDVKM come from the germline V gene. The CDR3 extends over 15 amino acids. The CDR3 spells CASVPGGPSNQPQHF. The CDR3 DNA is TGTGCCAGCGTACCGGGGGGACCAAGCAATCAGCCCCAGCATTTT.

The chain couples TRBV4-3 to TRBJ2-4; TRBD2 matches at 10 bases. This CDR3 has 17 residues. Germline trimming cut 1 base from V and 6 bases from J; bases unmatched to any gene: 9. The V gene's germline CDR1 is LGHNA and CDR2 YSLEER. CDR3 amino acids: CASSQGVSGGSLNIQYF. In nucleotides, the CDR3 is TGCGCCAGCAGCCAAGGTGTTAGCGGGGGGTCTTTAAACATTCAGTACTTC.

The chain employs TRBV30 and TRBJ1-6; 7 bases fit TRBD1. There are 16 residues in the CDR3. The germline CDR1 and CDR2 sequences are GTSNPN and SVGIG (reference sequence). Trimming took 4 bases from V and 2 from J; bases not matched to a gene: 8. CDR3 loop: CAWTMTGSPYNSPLHF. CDR3 coding DNA: TGTGCCTGGACAATGACAGGGTCGCCCTATAATTCACCCCTCCACTTT. Together with reference TRBV30 and TRBJ1-6, the CDR3 gives the full variable domain: SQTIHQWPATLVQPVGSPLSLECTVEGTSNPNLYWYRQAAGRGLQLLFYSVGIGQISSEVPQNLSASRPQDRQFILSSKKLLLSDSGFYLCAWTMTGSPYNSPLHFGNGTRLTVT.

The gene calls are TRBV19 and TRBJ1-6; TRBD1 is a possible D gene (6 bases). The V end lost 4 bases, the J end lost 7 bases, and 17 bases lay between the germline ends. The CDR3 extends over 16 amino acids. Germline values: CDR1 LNHDA, CDR2 SQIVND (reference sequence). CDR3 in amino acids: CASSTLRGAQNSPLHF. CDR3 nucleotide sequence: TGTGCCAGTAGTACCCTCCGGGGGGCGCAAAATTCACCCCTCCACTTT.